This T cell receptor beta chain originates from a study of shared clonotypes between healthy human individuals. The wider study: CD8 memory received one plate per donor, CD8 naive two, CD4 memory three and CD4 naive three. Study-wide results and limits: Generally, estimated richness proved larger in naive subsets than it did in memory subsets. When compared with the clonotypes that were shared by all four sorted-subset donors, the non-shared clonotypes turned out to have lower generation probabilities.

CDR1 and CDR2 (germline): LNHDA, SQIVND (reference sequence). V dropped 6 bases and J dropped 0 bases, with 14 bases sitting between them. The CDR3 totals 15 residues. Some clones are missing from TCRdb's copy, which holds only in-frame ones; the method was immunoSEQ multiplex PCR. The sample has more than 1 million clones; approximately 80% are singletons. Healthy adults negative for HIV, lacking recent acute infections or vaccinations, served as donors. A note on this clone: Its antigen is not known.

Sequenced sample: memory CD4+ T cells from PBMCs. Stated subset: CD45RA-negative fraction. The rearrangement links TRBV19 to TRBJ1-2, with TRBD1 as a possible D gene (6 bases). The clonotype was recovered from a man between 18 and 35 years old in good health. Some clones in this sample may be carry-over from other donors' samples. The CDR3 sequence is CASRTAGAPNYGYTF. Here the CDR3 DNA reads TGTGCCAGTAGAACCGCAGGGGCTCCTAACTATGGCTACACCTTC.